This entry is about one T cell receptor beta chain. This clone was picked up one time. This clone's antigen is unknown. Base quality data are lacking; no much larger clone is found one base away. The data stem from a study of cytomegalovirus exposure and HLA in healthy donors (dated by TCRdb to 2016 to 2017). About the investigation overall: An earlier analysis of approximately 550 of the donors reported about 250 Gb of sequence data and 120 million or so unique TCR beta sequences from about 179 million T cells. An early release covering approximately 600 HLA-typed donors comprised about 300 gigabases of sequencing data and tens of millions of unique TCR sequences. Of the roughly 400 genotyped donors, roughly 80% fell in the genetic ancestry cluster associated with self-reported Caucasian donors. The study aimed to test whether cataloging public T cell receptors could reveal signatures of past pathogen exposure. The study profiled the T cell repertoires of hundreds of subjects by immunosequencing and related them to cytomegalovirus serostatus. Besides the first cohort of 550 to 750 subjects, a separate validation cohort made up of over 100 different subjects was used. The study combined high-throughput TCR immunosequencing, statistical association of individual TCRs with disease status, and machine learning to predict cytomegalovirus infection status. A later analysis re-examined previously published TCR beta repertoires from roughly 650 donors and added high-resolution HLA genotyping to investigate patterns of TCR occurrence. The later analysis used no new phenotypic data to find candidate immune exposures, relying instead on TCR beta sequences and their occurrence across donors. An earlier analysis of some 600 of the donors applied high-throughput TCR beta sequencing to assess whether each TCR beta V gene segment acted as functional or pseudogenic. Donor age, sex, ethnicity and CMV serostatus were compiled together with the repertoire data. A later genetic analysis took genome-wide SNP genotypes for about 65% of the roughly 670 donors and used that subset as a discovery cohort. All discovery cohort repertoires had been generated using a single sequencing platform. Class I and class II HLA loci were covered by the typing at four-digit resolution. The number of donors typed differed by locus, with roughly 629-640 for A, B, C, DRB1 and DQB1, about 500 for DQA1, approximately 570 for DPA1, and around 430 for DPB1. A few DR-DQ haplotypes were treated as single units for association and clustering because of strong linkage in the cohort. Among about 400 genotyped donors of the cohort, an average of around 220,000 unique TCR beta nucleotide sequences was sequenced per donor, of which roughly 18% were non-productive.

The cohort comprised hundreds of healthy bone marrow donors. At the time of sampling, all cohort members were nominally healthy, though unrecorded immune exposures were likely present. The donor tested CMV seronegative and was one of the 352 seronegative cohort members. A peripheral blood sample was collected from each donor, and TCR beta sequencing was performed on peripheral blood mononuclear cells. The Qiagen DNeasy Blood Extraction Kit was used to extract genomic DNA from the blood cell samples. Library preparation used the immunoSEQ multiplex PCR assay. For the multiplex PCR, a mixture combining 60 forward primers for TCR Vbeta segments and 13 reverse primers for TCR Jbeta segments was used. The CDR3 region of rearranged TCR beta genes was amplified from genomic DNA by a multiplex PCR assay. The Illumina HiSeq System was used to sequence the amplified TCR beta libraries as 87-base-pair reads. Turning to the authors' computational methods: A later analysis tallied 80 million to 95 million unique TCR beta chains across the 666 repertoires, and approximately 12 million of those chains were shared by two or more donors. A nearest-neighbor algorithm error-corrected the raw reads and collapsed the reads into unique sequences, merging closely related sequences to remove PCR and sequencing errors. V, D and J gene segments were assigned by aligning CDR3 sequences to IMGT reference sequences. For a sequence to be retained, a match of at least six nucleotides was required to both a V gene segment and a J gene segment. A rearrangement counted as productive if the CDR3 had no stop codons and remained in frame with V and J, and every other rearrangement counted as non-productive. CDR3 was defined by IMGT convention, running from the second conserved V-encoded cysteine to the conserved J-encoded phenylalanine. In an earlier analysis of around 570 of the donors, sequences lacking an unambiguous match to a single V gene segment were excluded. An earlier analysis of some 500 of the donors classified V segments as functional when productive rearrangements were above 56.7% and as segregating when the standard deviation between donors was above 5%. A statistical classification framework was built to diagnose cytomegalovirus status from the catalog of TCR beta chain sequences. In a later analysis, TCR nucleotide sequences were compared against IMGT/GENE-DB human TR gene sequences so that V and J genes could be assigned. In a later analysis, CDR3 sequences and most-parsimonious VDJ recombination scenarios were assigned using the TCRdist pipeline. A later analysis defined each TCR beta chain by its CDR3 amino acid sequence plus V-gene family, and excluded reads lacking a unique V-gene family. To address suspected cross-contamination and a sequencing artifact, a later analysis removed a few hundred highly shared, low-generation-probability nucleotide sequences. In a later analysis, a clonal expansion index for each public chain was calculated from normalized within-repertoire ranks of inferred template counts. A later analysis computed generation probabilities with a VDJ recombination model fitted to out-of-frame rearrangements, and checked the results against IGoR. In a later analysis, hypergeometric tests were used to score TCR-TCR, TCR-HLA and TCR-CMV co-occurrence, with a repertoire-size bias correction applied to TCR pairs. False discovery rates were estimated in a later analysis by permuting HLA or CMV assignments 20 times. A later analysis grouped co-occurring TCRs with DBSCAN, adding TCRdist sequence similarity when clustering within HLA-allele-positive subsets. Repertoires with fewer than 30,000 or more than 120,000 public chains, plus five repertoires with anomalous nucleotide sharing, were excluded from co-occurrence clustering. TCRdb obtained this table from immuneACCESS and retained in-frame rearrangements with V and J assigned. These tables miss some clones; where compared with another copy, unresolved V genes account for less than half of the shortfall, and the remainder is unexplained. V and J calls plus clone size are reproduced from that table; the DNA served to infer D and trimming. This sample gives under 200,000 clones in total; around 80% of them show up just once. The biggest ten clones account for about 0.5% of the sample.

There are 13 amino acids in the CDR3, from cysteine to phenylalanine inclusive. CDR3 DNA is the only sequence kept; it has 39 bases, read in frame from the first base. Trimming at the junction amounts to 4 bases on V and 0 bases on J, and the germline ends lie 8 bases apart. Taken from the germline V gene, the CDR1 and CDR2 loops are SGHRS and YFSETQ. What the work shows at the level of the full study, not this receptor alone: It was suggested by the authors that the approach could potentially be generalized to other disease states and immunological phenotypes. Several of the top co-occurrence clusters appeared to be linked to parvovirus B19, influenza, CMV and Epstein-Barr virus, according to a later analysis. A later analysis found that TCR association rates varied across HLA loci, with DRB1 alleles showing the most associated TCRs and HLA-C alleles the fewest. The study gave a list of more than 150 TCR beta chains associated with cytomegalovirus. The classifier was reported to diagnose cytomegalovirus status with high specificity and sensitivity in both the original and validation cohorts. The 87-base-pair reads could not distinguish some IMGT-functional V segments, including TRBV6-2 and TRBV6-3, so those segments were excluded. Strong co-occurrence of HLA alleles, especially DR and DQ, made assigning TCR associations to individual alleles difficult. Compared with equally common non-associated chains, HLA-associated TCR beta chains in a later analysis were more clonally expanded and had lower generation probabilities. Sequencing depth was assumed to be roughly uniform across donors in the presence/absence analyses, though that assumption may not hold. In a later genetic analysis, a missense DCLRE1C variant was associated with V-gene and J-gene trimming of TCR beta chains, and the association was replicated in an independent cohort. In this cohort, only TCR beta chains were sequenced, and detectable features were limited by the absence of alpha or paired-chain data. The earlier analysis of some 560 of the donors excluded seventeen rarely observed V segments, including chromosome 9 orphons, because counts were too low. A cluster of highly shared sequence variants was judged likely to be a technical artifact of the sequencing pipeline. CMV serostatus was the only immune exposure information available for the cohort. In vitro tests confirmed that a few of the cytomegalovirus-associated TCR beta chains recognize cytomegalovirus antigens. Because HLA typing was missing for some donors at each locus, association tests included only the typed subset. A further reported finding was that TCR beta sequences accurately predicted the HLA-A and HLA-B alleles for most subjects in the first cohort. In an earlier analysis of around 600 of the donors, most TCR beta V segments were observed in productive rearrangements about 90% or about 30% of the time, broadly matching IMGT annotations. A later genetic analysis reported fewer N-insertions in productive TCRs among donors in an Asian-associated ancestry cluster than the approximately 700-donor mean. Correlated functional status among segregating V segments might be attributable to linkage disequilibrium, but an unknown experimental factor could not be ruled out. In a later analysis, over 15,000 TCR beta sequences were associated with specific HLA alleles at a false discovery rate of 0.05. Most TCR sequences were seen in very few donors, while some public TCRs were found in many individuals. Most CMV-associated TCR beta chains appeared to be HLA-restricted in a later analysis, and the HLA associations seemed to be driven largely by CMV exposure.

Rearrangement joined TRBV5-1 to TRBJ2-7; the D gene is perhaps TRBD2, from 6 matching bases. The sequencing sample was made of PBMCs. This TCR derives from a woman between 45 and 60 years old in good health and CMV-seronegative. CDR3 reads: CASSTGSSYEQYF. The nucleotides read TGCGCCAGCAGCACCGGGAGCTCCTACGAGCAGTACTTC.